This T cell receptor (beta chain) originates from a study of cytomegalovirus exposure and HLA in healthy donors. About the research overall: There were some 410 genotyped donors. Of these, roughly 84% fell in the genetic ancestry cluster associated with self-reported Caucasian donors.

CDR1 is SQVTM and CDR2 is ANQGSEA in the germline V gene. V gave up 5 bases and J gave up 5 bases, with 15 bases separating them. This CDR3 region has 13 residues. Vbeta (60) and Jbeta (13) primers were used in the PCR. Here immunoSEQ multiplex PCR was the method, and the copy in TCRdb shows in-frame clones only, minus some. The sample holds roughly 68,000 clones, roughly 75% seen once. The TCR was taken from a woman aged 25 to 39 in good health and CMV-seropositive. The source material was PBMCs. The rearrangement uses TRBV29-1 and TRBJ1-2; D may be TRBD1 (6 bases). The CDR3 sequence is CSVKGGVKYGYTF. The CDR3 nucleotides are TGCAGCGTTAAAGGGGGGGTTAAGTATGGCTACACCTTC.